The present T cell receptor beta chain was sequenced within a study of blood T cell repertoires in COVID-19 (dated by TCRdb to the early 2020s). Study-wide context: Collaborator samples came from the United States, Italy and Spain and covered acute and convalescent phases of COVID-19. The material from the prospective study consisted of cDNA or gDNA derived from T cells, B-cell-depleted T cells, or PBMCs. A freely available public database, intended as a resource for researchers studying the immune response to SARS-CoV-2, is where the repertoires were released. Nearly every sample came with metadata listing a de-identified subject ID, COVID-19 status, age in years and sex. Where available, HLA class I and class II types were obtained from metadata supplied by the sample provider rather than from assay-based typing. Deeply sampled blood TCRbeta repertoires from subjects exposed to, actively infected with, or recovered from COVID-19 were included in the dataset. The samples were drawn from two sources: the first 160 participants of the ongoing ImmuneRACE study, and over 1,000 subjects contributed by 6 global collaborators. Study-level results and caveats: Clinical and demographic metadata were provided uncurated, with the amount varying by source and participant.

This clone has just a few counts. This clone's antigen is unknown. Qualities for individual bases were not recorded, and no much larger clone is one base off. The immunoSEQ Assay, a bias-controlled multiplex PCR, was used to amplify TCRbeta CDR3 regions from genomic DNA. The original methods were these. Nucleated cell counts per sample were estimated from amplification of reference gene primers within the assay. Sequence reads were collapsed and filtered to measure the absolute abundance of every unique TCRbeta CDR3 rearrangement. Productive Simpson clonality was computed per sample as the square root of Simpson's diversity index over productive rearrangements. What TCRdb holds here is the immuneACCESS table cut down to in-frame rearrangements. Part of the clones is not present; checked against another copy, under half of the missing clones reflect an unresolved V gene, and the others are unexplained. V and J calls and clone size are copied from that table; D and trimming were computed from the DNA. Counted in this sample were 150,000 to 200,000 clones; just over 85% of them appeared once. The biggest ten clones account for roughly 8% of the sample.

In the germline V gene, CDR1 corresponds to SQVTM and CDR2 to ANQGSEA. V loses 3 bases of germline sequence and J loses 6 bases, and the interval between the two ends is 17 bases. The CDR3 spans 14 residues, from the cysteine through the phenylalanine. Only the CDR3 portion is preserved as DNA: 42 bases, with reading frame beginning at the first base. The collaborating institutions used their own protocols to collect whole blood in K2EDTA tubes. For TCRbeta analysis, collaborators shipped samples in one of three forms: frozen whole blood, isolated PBMCs, or DNA extracted from either of those sample types.

The source is a man in his sixties with acute or convalescent COVID-19. Sample: peripheral blood. This chain is built from TRBV29-1 and TRBJ1-2, with the identity of the D gene unclear. The DNA sequence is TGCAGCGTTGATTGGGCCGACAAGCTCCATGGCTACACCTTC. Its translation reads: CSVDWADKLHGYTF.